This is a list of T cell receptor beta chains from one sample in a study of blood T cell repertoires in COVID-19. TCRdb's table, derived via immunoSEQ multiplex PCR, lists solely in-frame clones and lacks some. This table has 140,000 to 150,000 clones, around 90% appearing once. Sequenced sample: peripheral blood. These receptors all stem from a man aged 65 to 79 with acute or convalescent COVID-19. Each CDR3 is given with its conserved first and last residue. A D gene is named only where the DNA matches it firmly.

D gene | V gene | CDR3 protein
. | TRBV7-9 | CATERPSSYNEQFF
. | TRBV6-5 | CASRQDSNYGYTF
. | TRBV12-3/TRBV12-4 | CASSPQVYTEAFF
. | TRBV10-3 | CAISESSGAGAYQETQYF
. | TRBV30 | CAWSNSLRQPQHF
. | TRBV10-2 | CASMTRSAYNEQFF
. | TRBV11-2 | CASSPTSGPEETQYF
. | TRBV14 | CASSPRTDSYYGYTF
. | TRBV5-1 | CASSGSNEKLFF
. | TRBV5-1 | CASSLNTGSEYEQYF
. | TRBV3-1/TRBV3-2 | CASSRQKNYGYTF
. | TRBV11-2 | CASSLIGVGQPQHF
. | TRBV5-1 | CASSFQGGQPQHF
TRBD1 | TRBV18 | CASSPTTGGAGQPQHF
TRBD1 | TRBV27 | CASSLQGVGTEAFF
. | TRBV2 | CASSQAANTEAFF
. | TRBV6-4 | CASSDFDRRQFF
. | TRBV3-1/TRBV3-2 | CASSNFPRFGEQYF
TRBD1 | TRBV19 | CASRTGTGGASQPQHF
TRBD1 | TRBV27 | CASSRQGTDYGYTF
TRBD2 | TRBV5-1 | CASSLSGSSYNEQFF
. | TRBV18 | CASSPGVQGREKLFF
TRBD1 | TRBV6-5 | CASSSPGQGVYPLHF
. | TRBV3-1/TRBV3-2 | CASSQVPQGAPHF
TRBD2 | TRBV5-1 | CASSSGTRAYNEQFF
. | TRBV3-1/TRBV3-2 | CASSQPSRWETQYF
. | TRBV2 | CASSERGSGYTF
. | TRBV9 | CASSKTAPANYGYTF
. | TRBV2 | CASRPSPGSSYNSPLHF
. | TRBV5-6 | CASNLDTGRRSTDTQYF
TRBD2 | TRBV9 | CASSAGLAGVFEQFF
. | TRBV5-1 | CASSLESPGGTEAFF
. | TRBV6-2/TRBV6-3 | CASSLGGGQPQHF
. | TRBV6-5 | CASSTESLGTQYF
. | TRBV19 | CASSISRGSHHEQYF
TRBD1 | TRBV4-1 | CASSQAGGIADTQYF
. | TRBV6-6 | CASSYYGGLRAFF
. | TRBV5-6 | CASSLGQANYGYTF
. | TRBV19 | CASSMGASEQYF
TRBD1 | TRBV7-6 | CASSAEVQGLGKLFF
TRBD1 | TRBV19 | CASSTRDSYGMGEQYF
TRBD1 | TRBV10-3 | CAISGTGGSYEQYF
. | TRBV6-1 | CASSERGQMTEAFF
. | TRBV6-5 | CASSYSNRFREKLFF
. | TRBV18 | CASSPPSGESYEQYF
. | TRBV2 | CASSERQAPYSNQPQHF
. | TRBV28 | CASSLASSSGANVLTF
. | TRBV10-1 | CASNFPPRDEKLFF